This T cell receptor (beta chain) was documented in a study of beta chain features in type 1 diabetes. Study overall: Examination of sorted cells across all samples involved around 100,000,000 cells.

Overall study results and limits: Type 1 diabetes patients showed a moderate but significant shortening of TCRB CDR3s in all four CD4+ subsets.

As regards this clone: The target antigen is unknown.

The whole isolated RNA underwent reverse transcription, so sequencing captured expressed TCRB transcripts. Generated by immunoSEQ multiplex PCR, the TCRdb table keeps only in-frame clones and is missing some. Found here are about 150,000 clones, more than 10% of them singletons; the top ten hold under 1.5%. The source is a man between 18 and 35 years old with type 1 diabetes. The material sequenced was central memory CD4+ T cells from blood.

CDR3 residues: CASSLTRYEQYF. CDR3 bases: TGCGCCAGCAGCTTGACACGTTACGAGCAGTACTTC. The J gene is TRBJ2-7, the V gene TRBV5-1, with no clear D. This CDR3 is 12 amino acids long. Germline CDR1 and CDR2: SGHRS and YFSETQ. The V gene lost 1 base and the J gene lost 4 bases, with 6 bases spanning the gap.